These T cell receptor beta chains were read from a single sample in a study of T cells in Graves' hyperthyroidism and ophthalmopathy. TCRdb itself ran the multiplex PCR reads through MiXCR, one entry per CDR3 protein. Of about 660,000 distinct CDR3 sequences listed, 45% are singletons. Sequencing used peripheral blood or thyroid tissue (not recorded which). The receptors were gathered from an adult man with Graves' disease, either hyperthyroidism or ophthalmopathy (not recorded which). The CDR3 runs from the conserved cysteine through the conserved F or W. The D gene is left open where the match is weak. Only part of the rows carry a size: once, few, many, or a class if the clone is expanded.

clone_size j_call d_call v_call cdr3_nt cdr3_aa
many TRBJ1-1 NA TRBV2 TGTGCCAGCAGTGACGGCTTGGGGGCGCTTGGTGAAGCTTTCTTT CASSDGLGALGEAFF
few TRBJ1-1 TRBD1 TRBV19 TGTGCCAGTAGTCTTTACTCCTCCTTCGGACAGGCTGAAGCTTTCTTT CASSLYSSFGQAEAFF
NA TRBJ1-5 TRBD1 TRBV12-3/TRBV12-4 TGTGCCAGCAGTTTAGGTGGGACAGGGTACAATCAGCCCCAGCATTTT CASSLGGTGYNQPQHF
many TRBJ1-6 NA TRBV7-6 TGTGCCAGCAGCTTCGCGGGCGGGAATTCACCCCTCCACTTT CASSFAGGNSPLHF
NA TRBJ2-1 TRBD1 TRBV10-3 TGTGCCATCAGCACGACAGGGAACTACAATGAGCAGTTCTTC CAISTTGNYNEQFF
NA TRBJ1-2 TRBD1 TRBV20-1 TGCAGTGCTAGCTCCCTATCAGGGGGCAAAAACTATGGCTACACCTTC CSASSLSGGKNYGYTF
NA TRBJ2-5 NA TRBV2 TGTGCCAGCAGTCCCGGGACACCCTCTATGCCCCAGTACTTC CASSPGTPSMPQYF
many TRBJ1-3 TRBD1 TRBV11-2 TGTGCCAGCAGCCCATTGGACAGGGTCTCTGGAAACACCATATATTTT CASSPLDRVSGNTIYF
few TRBJ2-2 TRBD2 TRBV7-7 TGTGCTAGCAGCTTAGGAACTAGCGGGGAGTCCACCGGGGAGCTGTTTTTT CASSLGTSGESTGELFF
once TRBJ1-5 TRBD1 TRBV10-3 TGTGCCACCAGTGATACAGGGGGCGTTCAGCCCCAGCATTTT CATSDTGGVQPQHF
NA TRBJ2-5 TRBD2 TRBV15 TGTGCCACCAGCAACGGGGGGGGACAAGAGACCCAGTACTTC CATSNGGGQETQYF
NA TRBJ1-1 NA TRBV12-3/TRBV12-4 TGTGCCAGCAGTTTGGGACACGTCACTGAAGCTTTCTTT CASSLGHVTEAFF
many TRBJ1-2 NA TRBV2 TGTGCCAGCAGTGAGGACGGTAACTATGGCTACACCTTC CASSEDGNYGYTF
NA TRBJ2-7 TRBD2 TRBV6-5 TGTGCCAGCATGGGCGGGAGCTCCTACGAGCAGTACTTC CASMGGSSYEQYF
few TRBJ1-1 TRBD1 TRBV19 TGTGCCAGTAGTGGTGCCGGGACAGCGAACACTGAAGCTTTCTTT CASSGAGTANTEAFF
many TRBJ1-6 TRBD1 TRBV5-5 TGTGCCAGCAGCTTGAGTGGGACAGAGAATTCACCCCTCCACTTT CASSLSGTENSPLHF
few TRBJ2-7 NA TRBV7-2 TGTGCCAGCAGCTTAGTTTTGGCAGGGGTTCTGTACGAGCAGTACTTC CASSLVLAGVLYEQYF
once TRBJ1-4 TRBD1 TRBV7-9 TGTGCCAGCAGCGACACCGGGACAGGGGCCGCTGCAACTAATGAAAAACTGTTTTTT CASSDTGTGAAATNEKLFF
NA TRBJ1-6 NA TRBV14 TGTGCCAGCAGCCAAGTTTTGGGCTTCGTGGATTCACCCCTCCACTTT CASSQVLGFVDSPLHF
NA TRBJ2-2 NA TRBV5-6 TGTGCCAGCAGCAATAGGGGGAGCATTCGCACCGGGGAGCTGTTTTTT CASSNRGSIRTGELFF
NA TRBJ1-5 TRBD1 TRBV7-8 TGTGCCAGCAGCCCCGGACAGGGGACCCTGCGAAATCAGCCCCAGCATTTT CASSPGQGTLRNQPQHF
few TRBJ2-7 TRBD2 TRBV12-3/TRBV12-4 TGTGCCAGCAGTCGGACTAGCGGGTACTCCTACGAGCAGTACTTC CASSRTSGYSYEQYF
once TRBJ1-6 NA TRBV15 TGTGCCACCAGCAGAGATCCAGGGACTAATTCACCCCTCCACTTT CATSRDPGTNSPLHF
many TRBJ2-7 TRBD2 TRBV7-8 TGTGCCAGCAGCTTAGTCCCGGCGGGAGGGCCCAACGAGCAGTACTTC CASSLVPAGGPNEQYF
NA TRBJ1-6 TRBD1 TRBV10-3 TGTGCCAGCAGTTTGGGACAGGGCATACCCCTCCACTTT CASSLGQGIPLHF
NA TRBJ2-5 TRBD1 TRBV20-1 TGCAGTGCTAGTCGGGGACAGGGAACCCAGTACTTC CSASRGQGTQYF
many TRBJ1-3 NA TRBV10-3 TGTGCCATCAGCGTAGGAAACACCATATATTTT CAISVGNTIYF
NA TRBJ1-2 TRBD1 TRBV2 TGTGCCAGCAGCCAGTTGACAGGGCAGGACTATGGCTACACCTTC CASSQLTGQDYGYTF
NA TRBJ1-5 TRBD1 TRBV10-3 TGTGCCATCAGTGAGTCGAAGGGGACAGGGAATAGCAATCAGCCCCAGCATTTT CAISESKGTGNSNQPQHF
few TRBJ1-2 NA TRBV20-1 TGCAGTGCTAGAGGTGTGACAGAGGACGGCTACACCTTC CSARGVTEDGYTF
NA TRBJ2-5 TRBD1 TRBV7-9 TGCGCCAGCAGCCAACCACCGGGACAGGGGGTCGAGACCCAGTACTTC CASSQPPGQGVETQYF
many TRBJ2-7 NA TRBV19 TGTGCCAGTAGTAACTCCTACGAGCAGTACTTC CASSNSYEQYF
once TRBJ1-1 NA TRBV29-1 TGCAGCGTTGAAGACCCCTCAGGGGTCACTGAAGCTTTCTTT CSVEDPSGVTEAFF
NA TRBJ2-7 NA TRBV5-1 TGCGCCAGCAGCTGGACCGGGACGGAGAAACCCGAGCAGTACTTC CASSWTGTEKPEQYF
many TRBJ1-6 NA TRBV7-9 TGTGCCAGCAGCGCTCACCAACTTAATTCACCCCTCCACTTT CASSAHQLNSPLHF
NA TRBJ1-5 NA TRBV2 TGTGCCAGCAGGGCCGCAATGGTGGTAGATAGCAATCAGCCCCAGCATTTT CASRAAMVVDSNQPQHF
NA TRBJ1-4 NA TRBV7-8 TGTGCCAGCAGCCTAATCCGGGGGAGGAAGACTAATGAAAAACTGTTTTTT CASSLIRGRKTNEKLFF
NA TRBJ2-7 NA TRBV29-1 TGCAGCGTTGCAGGGTTTGGAAACGAGCAGTACTTC CSVAGFGNEQYF
many TRBJ2-7 NA TRBV20-1 TGCAGTGCTAGGTCAGGTGGCCAGGGGGAGCAGTACTTC CSARSGGQGEQYF
NA TRBJ2-1 TRBD1 TRBV7-9 TGTGCCAGCAGCGACCCGGGACAGGGCATGTATGAGCAGTTCTTC CASSDPGQGMYEQFF
NA TRBJ2-6 NA TRBV9 TGTGCCAGCAGCCACAATTCTGGGGCCAACGTCCTGACTTTC CASSHNSGANVLTF
few TRBJ1-6 TRBD1 TRBV2 TGTGCCAGCAGTTTATTAGGGGGCAATTCACCCCTCCACTTT CASSLLGGNSPLHF
few TRBJ1-1 NA TRBV7-8 TGTGCCAGCAGCTTAGAATACGGCCCCTCCGACACTGAAGCTTTCTTT CASSLEYGPSDTEAFF
NA TRBJ1-2 TRBD1 TRBV9 TGTGCCAGCAGCGTAGTTGACAGGGGGCGCTGGGATGGCTACACCTTC CASSVVDRGRWDGYTF
NA TRBJ2-2 TRBD2 TRBV7-9 TGTGCCAGCAGCGACGGGGCAGCGGGAGCCGTCGGGGAGCTGTTTTTT CASSDGAAGAVGELFF
NA TRBJ2-2 NA TRBV20-1 TGCAGCCTGACGGGAAACAGGGCCGGCGGGGAGCTGTTTTTT CSLTGNRAGGELFF
NA TRBJ2-5 TRBD2 TRBV7-9 TGTGCCAGCAGCCAAGATCCAGCGGGGGGACTTCAAGAGACCCAGTACTTC CASSQDPAGGLQETQYF
NA TRBJ1-2 TRBD1 TRBV25-1 TGTGCCAGCGTAGGGGGCAGGGGATATGGCTACACCTTC CASVGGRGYGYTF
NA TRBJ1-2 TRBD1 TRBV6-5 TGTGCCAGCAGTCCCCGATCGACAGGGGAACGTGGCTACACCTTC CASSPRSTGERGYTF
NA TRBJ2-6 NA TRBV7-8 TGTGCCAGCAGCTCGATCTACGTCCTGACTTTC CASSSIYVLTF
many TRBJ1-1 NA TRBV12-3/TRBV12-4 TGTGCCAGCAGTTCCAAACCGGACGTTGAAGCTTTCTTT CASSSKPDVEAFF
few TRBJ2-7 TRBD1 TRBV12-3/TRBV12-4 TGTGCCAGCAGTCAGCGGACAGGGAGGTACGAGCAGTACTTC CASSQRTGRYEQYF
NA TRBJ2-5 NA TRBV12-3/TRBV12-4 TGTGCCAGCAGTGGGGACGGGGGAGCCCAAGAGACCCAGTACTTC CASSGDGGAQETQYF
NA TRBJ1-3 NA TRBV10-3 TGTGCCATCAGTGACGGACAGCGCTCTGGAAACACCATATATTTT CAISDGQRSGNTIYF
many TRBJ1-1 NA TRBV20-1 TGCAGTGCTAGACAGGGGTTTGAAGCTTTCTTT CSARQGFEAFF
NA TRBJ2-7 NA TRBV2 TGTGCCAGCAGTCAGCCGACAGGAGCCTACGAGCAGTACTTC CASSQPTGAYEQYF
NA TRBJ2-7 TRBD1 TRBV20-1 TGCAGTGCTAACGGACAGGGGTCGGCCGACGAGCAGTACTTC CSANGQGSADEQYF